The 24 T cell receptor beta chains given below trace back to one sample, sequenced in a study of blood T cell repertoires in COVID-19. Some clones are missing from TCRdb's copy, which holds only in-frame ones; the method was immunoSEQ multiplex PCR. Of approximately 72,000 clones listed, 85% to 90% are singletons. The sequenced material came from peripheral blood. These receptors were taken from an elderly woman with active or convalescent COVID-19.

The chain carries TRBV6-2 or TRBV6-3 and TRBJ2-7; no clear D. This CDR3 is built from 11 residues. CDR1 is MNHEY, CDR2 SVGEGT, per germline. Trimming left V 5 bases short and J 3 bases short, with 5 bases between. The CDR3 DNA is TGTGCCAGCAGTCACAGCTACGAGCAGTACTTC. Translated: CASSHSYEQYF.

This clone was detected only a few times. The gene calls are TRBV19 and TRBJ2-7, with 9 positions matching TRBD1. The CDR3 consists of 15 residues. Germline V gives CDR1 LNHDA, CDR2 SQIVND (reference sequence). With 6 bases clipped from V and 3 bases from J, the junction kept 9 bases outside the gene matches. CDR3 DNA sequence: TGTGCCAGTAGGGGCACCGGGACAGGGAGCTACGAGCAGTACTTC. It encodes CASRGTGTGSYEQYF.

This chain joins TRBV15 and TRBJ1-1; D is ambiguous. The CDR3 contains 8 residues. Germline CDR1 and CDR2: LNHNV and YYDKDF (reference sequence). The V end lost 8 bases, the J end lost 14 bases, and 9 bases lay between the germline ends. The CDR3 is CATPRSFF. CDR3 nucleotides: TGTGCCACCCCCAGGTCGTTCTTT. Full variable domain (rest looked up from reference TRBV15 and TRBJ1-1): DAMVIQNPRYQVTQFGKPVTLSCSQTLNHNVMYWYQQKSSQAPKLLFHYYDKDFNNEADTPDNFQSRRPNTSFCFLDIRSPGLGDTAMYLCATPRSFFGQGTRLTVV.

The V and J genes are TRBV5-1 and TRBJ2-2, with 12 bases that match TRBD1. CDR3 length: 15 amino acids. The V gene end was trimmed by 5 bases and the J gene end by 8 bases; junction bases not matched to a gene: 7. Per germline, CDR1 SGHRS and CDR2 YFSETQ. CDR3: CASRSGQGAGGELFF. As DNA, the CDR3 is TGCGCCAGCAGATCGGGACAGGGGGCGGGAGGGGAGCTGTTTTTT. The variable domain in full, completed from reference TRBV5-1 and TRBJ2-2, reads KAGVTQTPRYLIKTRGQQVTLSCSPISGHRSVSWYQQTPGQGLQFLFEYFSETQRNKGNFPGRFSGRQFSNSRSEMNVSTLELGDSALYLCASRSGQGAGGELFFGEGSRLTVL.

The V gene is TRBV19, the J gene TRBJ2-7; 8 bases fit TRBD1. The CDR3 sequence is 13 residues long. The V gene's germline CDR1 is LNHDA and CDR2 SQIVND (reference sequence). V gave up 5 bases and J gave up 4 bases; unmatched junction bases: 4. The CDR3 nucleotides are TGTGCCAGTAGTCAGGGGGCTGGGTACGAGCAGTACTTC. Amino acids: CASSQGAGYEQYF.

The genes are TRBV7-2 and TRBJ2-3, with 8 nucleotides matching TRBD2. The CDR3 extends over 15 amino acids. Germline V gene sequence: CDR1 SGHTA, CDR2 FQGNSA. Trimming removed 4 bases from V and 3 bases from J; junction bases left unmatched: 6. DNA for the CDR3: TGTGCCAGCAGCTCAATTCGCGGGGGGACAGATACGCAGTATTTT. It is translated as CASSSIRGGTDTQYF.

The chain is built from TRBV29-1 and TRBJ1-6, with 8 bases lining up with TRBD1. Germline lookup yields CDR1 SQVTM and CDR2 ANQGSEA. The V segment lost 7 bases and the J segment 0 bases; nucleotides outside the gene matches: 23. This CDR3 has 21 amino acids. CDR3 coding DNA: TGCAGCGCCCGATCCCCCGGCAGGGGGCCAATATTAAGCTCCTATAATTCACCCCTCCACTTT. It is translated as CSARSPGRGPILSSYNSPLHF.

The chain uses TRBV18 and TRBJ1-1; D perhaps matches TRBD1 (6 bases). Per the germline V gene, CDR1 is KGHSH and CDR2 is LQKENI. Trimming left V 4 bases short and J 2 bases short, with 14 bases between. This CDR3 has 15 residues. CDR3 in amino acids: CASSRATGYNTEAFF. The CDR3 DNA sequence: TGTGCCAGCTCACGAGCGACAGGTTACAACACTGAAGCTTTCTTT.

The gene calls are TRBV28 and TRBJ1-1; 8 bases match TRBD1. The germline V gene has CDR1 MDHEN and CDR2 SYDVKM. The J segment lost 6 bases and the V segment lost 4 bases, leaving 10 bases of the junction unmatched. The CDR3 contains 15 residues. The CDR3 bases are TGTGCCAGCAGTTCTACCCAGGGGGCGGGCGCTGAAGCTTTCTTT. Translated, it gives CASSSTQGAGAEAFF. The complete variable domain, with remaining parts taken from reference TRBV28 and TRBJ1-1, reads DVKVTQSSRYLVKRTGEKVFLECVQDMDHENMFWYRQDPGLGLRLIYFSYDVKMKEKGDIPEGYSVSREKKERFSLILESASTNQTSMYLCASSSTQGAGAEAFFGQGTRLTVV.

CDR3 loop: CASSLAGFSYNEQFF. In DNA form, the CDR3 reads TGCGCCAGCAGCTTGGCAGGATTCTCCTACAATGAGCAGTTCTTC. The genes are TRBV5-1 and TRBJ2-1; the D is unclear. This CDR3 region has 15 residues. Trimming shortened V by 0 bases and J by 0 bases, and 7 bases separated the two germline ends. Germline-derived CDR1 and CDR2 are SGHRS and YFSETQ.

The chain recombines TRBV11-2 with TRBJ2-7; weak D call: TRBD2 (6 bases). Looked up from germline, CDR1 is SGHAT and CDR2 is FQNNGV. Trimming shortened V by 5 bases and J by 0 bases, and 14 bases separated the two germline ends. The CDR3 is 15 amino acids. As DNA, the CDR3 is TGTGCCAGCAGCAGAAGCGCGGGGAACTCCTACGAGCAGTACTTC. Encoded protein: CASSRSAGNSYEQYF.

The chain uses TRBV12-3 or TRBV12-4 and TRBJ2-5; TRBD1 might be the D (6 bases). The CDR3 runs 13 residues. V was trimmed by 4 bases and J by 12 bases, leaving 18 bases between them. Written as DNA, the CDR3 is TGTGCCAGCAGTTCACAGGGTAACCGGGCGAAGTACTTC. Translated, it gives CASSSQGNRAKYF.

This clone was recorded a few times. The V and J genes are TRBV24-1 and TRBJ1-1; D possibly corresponds to TRBD1 (6 bases). The V end lost 4 bases, the J end lost 5 bases, and 7 bases lay between the germline ends. This CDR3 comprises 12 residues. Germline CDR1 is KGHDR and CDR2 is SFDVKD. In nucleotides, the CDR3 is TGTGCCACCAGTGAACAGGGAACTGAAGCTTTCTTT. It codes for CATSEQGTEAFF.

J is TRBJ1-4 and V is TRBV5-1; D may be TRBD1 (6 bases). Trimming removed 4 bases from V and 8 bases from J, with 21 bases in between. Germline lookup yields CDR1 SGHRS and CDR2 YFSETQ. This CDR3 spans 16 amino acids. The CDR3 loop reads CASSPRTVEQSEKLFF. The DNA of the CDR3 is TGCGCCAGCAGCCCGCGGACAGTCGAACAGTCAGAAAAACTGTTTTTT.

This chain connects TRBV3-1 (or the pseudogene TRBV3-2) to TRBJ1-2; 7 bases map to TRBD1. The CDR3 runs to 14 residues. The ends lost 1 base at V and 8 bases at J; junction bases unmatched: 7. CDR1 and CDR2 from the germline V gene are LGHDT and YNNKEL (reference sequence). CDR3 region: CASSQVIGGVGYTF. CDR3 bases: TGTGCCAGCAGCCAAGTAATAGGGGGCGTGGGCTACACCTTC.

The rearrangement links TRBV7-9 to TRBJ1-4; 7 nucleotides line up with TRBD1. V shed 5 bases, J shed 8 bases, and the junction held 11 bases outside the gene matches. CDR3 length: 15 amino acids. Germline CDR1 and CDR2: SEHNR and FQNEAQ (reference sequence). CDR3: CASSITTGVGEKLFF. The CDR3 region has the DNA TGTGCCAGCAGCATCACTACAGGGGTGGGAGAAAAACTGTTTTTT.

The V and J genes are TRBV10-3 and TRBJ1-3; D is unresolved. The germline gives CDR1 ENHRY, CDR2 SYGVKD. This CDR3 comprises 12 residues. With 8 bases removed from V and 4 bases from J, the gap between germline ends came to 9 bases. CDR3 in amino acids: CAIEDFGNTIYF. The CDR3, as DNA: TGTGCCATCGAGGACTTCGGAAACACCATATATTTT.

The chain employs TRBV30 and TRBJ2-1, with D unclear. Trimming left V 0 bases short and J 5 bases short, with 8 bases between. Germline V CDR1 and CDR2: GTSNPN, SVGIG (reference sequence). This CDR3 is 13 amino acids long. DNA of the CDR3: TGTGCCTGGAGTGTGTCTACAGACAATGAGCAGTTCTTC. Translated: CAWSVSTDNEQFF. The complete variable domain, with remaining parts taken from reference TRBV30 and TRBJ2-1, reads SQTIHQWPATLVQPVGSPLSLECTVEGTSNPNLYWYRQAAGRGLQLLFYSVGIGQISSEVPQNLSASRPQDRQFILSSKKLLLSDSGFYLCAWSVSTDNEQFFGPGTRLTVL.

The rearrangement uses TRBV6-1 and TRBJ2-7; possibly TRBD1 for D (6 bases). Trimming took 3 bases from V and 1 from J, leaving 16 bases between them. CDR1 and CDR2 from the germline V gene are MNHNS and SASEGT. CDR3 length: 16 residues. DNA for the CDR3: TGTGCCAGCAGTGACCTGGACAGAGGTAGGTCCTACGAGCAGTACTTC. Encoded protein: CASSDLDRGRSYEQYF.

V is TRBV28 and J is TRBJ2-6; 7 nucleotides agree with TRBD1. The CDR3 extends over 17 amino acids. Germline CDR1 and CDR2: MDHEN and SYDVKM. The V segment lost 6 bases and the J segment 1 base; nucleotides outside the gene matches: 9. This chain's CDR3 is CASRMTGIFSGANVLTF. The CDR3 coding sequence is TGTGCCAGCAGGATGACAGGGATCTTTTCTGGGGCCAACGTCCTGACTTTC.

This chain links TRBV19 with TRBJ2-5, with TRBD2 as a possible D gene (5 bases). V was clipped by 5 bases and J by 5 bases, with 12 bases between them. Germline CDR1 reads LNHDA; CDR2 reads SQIVND (reference sequence). The CDR3 length is 13 residues. The CDR3 DNA follows: TGTGCCAGTAGTGCTGCTCGAGGGGAGACCCAGTACTTC. Translation gives CASSAARGETQYF. Complete variable domain (other parts from reference TRBV19 and TRBJ2-5): DGGITQSPKYLFRKEGQNVTLSCEQNLNHDAMYWYRQDPGQGLRLIYYSQIVNDFQKGDIAEGYSVSREKKESFPLTVTSAQKNPTAFYLCASSAARGETQYFGPGTRLLVL.

Written as DNA, the CDR3 is TGTGCCAGCAGCCCTCCGGCAGGCTCGCGGTATTTT. Amino acids: CASSPPAGSRYF. J is TRBJ2-3 and V is TRBV3-1 (or the pseudogene TRBV3-2); no reliable D call. Between the trimmed V and J ends, which lost 4 bases and 14 bases, there was a span of 16 bases. Germline assignment: CDR1 LGHDT and CDR2 YNNKEL (reference sequence). The CDR3 is 12 amino acids.

This clone was detected only once. The chain couples TRBV7-2 to TRBJ2-3; 7 nucleotides line up with TRBD2. Looked up from germline, CDR1 is SGHTA and CDR2 is FQGNSA. V dropped 5 bases and J dropped 6; count of bases not matched to a gene: 8. The CDR3 has 14 amino acids. CDR3 protein: CASSTRTSLDTQYF. As DNA, the CDR3 is TGTGCCAGCAGCACCCGGACTAGTTTGGATACGCAGTATTTT.

The V gene is TRBV6-6, the J gene TRBJ2-3; 10 bases line up with TRBD1. V dropped 5 bases and J dropped 3; count of bases not matched to a gene: 11. The V gene's germline CDR1 is MNHNY and CDR2 SVGAGI (reference sequence). CDR3 length equals 17 residues. The CDR3 loop is CASSPQGTGVGTDTQYF. The CDR3 nucleotides are TGTGCCAGCAGTCCCCAGGGGACAGGGGTTGGTACAGATACGCAGTATTTT.